This TCR beta chain was retrieved from a study of identical twins. Findings and limits, study-wide: Cord blood beta clonotypes that were abundant carried fewer insertions, and memory repertoires showed no such trend. In zero-insertion analyses, partial confounding could arise from invariant MAIT and iNKT cells.

After template switching added a universal primer site, the resulting cDNA carried unique molecular identifiers. Each CDR3 protein gets one entry after TCRdb re-called the 5' RACE reads with MiXCR. There are roughly 1,500,000 distinct CDR3 sequences in the sample; less than 40% occur only once, and roughly 0.3% lies in the top ten. Only a few counts were recorded for this clonotype. Its antigen is unknown. Looked up from germline, CDR1 is MGHRA and CDR2 is YSYEKL. The CDR3 runs 17 residues. Losses at the gene ends were 2 bases for V and 4 bases for J; bases not matched to a gene: 9. The chain couples TRBV4-1 to TRBJ2-7; 12 bases map to TRBD2. Sequenced material: cord blood. The TCR originated in a newborn girl in good health. CDR3 amino acids: CASSQTLLAGGRYEQYF. CDR3 DNA: TGCGCCAGCAGCCAAACCTTACTAGCGGGGGGTCGGTACGAGCAGTACTTC.